One and the same sample provided the 19 T cell receptor beta chains below, sequenced in a study of T cell responses to AZD1222 COVID-19 vaccine. Generated by immunoSEQ multiplex PCR, the TCRdb table keeps only in-frame clones and is missing some. The sample has approximately 150,000 clones; about 86% are singletons. The sequencing here drew on peripheral blood, taken 28 days after the second AZD1222 dose. The origin of the receptors is an adult who received the AZD1222 COVID-19 vaccine.

Written as DNA, the CDR3 is TGTGCCAGTAGTCCCCGGACAGAAATTTACACCGGGGAGCTGTTTTTT. It codes for CASSPRTEIYTGELFF. V and J are TRBV19 and TRBJ2-2; possibly TRBD1 for D (6 bases). Germline CDR1 reads LNHDA; CDR2 reads SQIVND (reference sequence). Trimming took off 5 bases at V and 3 bases at J, with 16 bases between the two ends. The CDR3 contains 16 residues.

This sequence joins TRBV20-1 and TRBJ2-7; D is uncertain. This CDR3 has 11 amino acids. The V end was cut by 1 base, the J end by 2 bases, with 3 bases between. Germline lookup yields CDR1 DFQATT and CDR2 SNEGSKA (reference sequence). CDR3 nucleotide sequence: TGCAGTGCTAGAGTCCCCTACGAGCAGTACTTC. Its protein is CSARVPYEQYF.

J is TRBJ2-2 and V is TRBV28; 8 bases map to TRBD1. J was trimmed by 6 bases and V by 6 bases; bases with no gene match: 6. CDR1 is MDHEN and CDR2 is SYDVKM in the germline V gene. The CDR3 contains 14 residues. The CDR3 DNA reads as TGTGCCAGCAGCTTACGACAGGGGTCCGGGGAGCTGTTTTTT. Amino acids: CASSLRQGSGELFF.

The chain carries TRBV7-2 and TRBJ1-2; a weak D match, TRBD1 (5 bases). The germline V and J ends were trimmed by 0 bases and 4 bases, with 9 bases remaining between them. This CDR3 region has 14 residues. Germline CDR1 reads SGHTA; CDR2 reads FQGNSA. This CDR3 reads CASSLAQGSYGYTF. DNA of the CDR3: TGTGCCAGCAGCTTAGCGCAGGGTTCCTATGGCTACACCTTC.

This chain joins TRBV24-1 and TRBJ2-5; D is unresolved. CDR1 is KGHDR and CDR2 is SFDVKD in the germline V gene. There are 11 residues in the CDR3. V was clipped by 6 bases and J by 3 bases, with 4 bases between them. CDR3 protein: CATSLKETQYF. DNA for the CDR3: TGTGCCACCAGTTTAAAAGAGACCCAGTACTTC.

The chain couples TRBV6-1 to TRBJ2-2; tentatively, D is TRBD2 (6 bases). Trimming left V 2 bases short and J 5 bases short, with 9 bases between. Germline-derived CDR1 and CDR2 are MNHNS and SASEGT. This CDR3 has 14 residues. The CDR3 DNA reads as TGTGCCAGCAGTGAAAGGAGGGTGACCGGGGAGCTGTTTTTT. Its protein is CASSERRVTGELFF.

The chain employs TRBV19 and TRBJ1-5; unclear D gene. Germline CDR1 and CDR2: LNHDA and SQIVND (reference sequence). The CDR3 runs 13 residues. V dropped 10 bases and J dropped 4 bases, with 14 bases sitting between them. CDR3 amino acids: CAIAPEGNQPQHF. The CDR3 region has the DNA TGTGCCATCGCTCCGGAGGGTAATCAGCCCCAGCATTTT.

This chain connects TRBV6-5 to TRBJ1-4; D is unclear. Trimming stripped 4 bases from V and 0 bases from J, with 6 bases between. The germline CDR1 and CDR2 sequences are MNHEY and SVGAGI. The CDR3 totals 14 residues. For the CDR3, the DNA is TGTGCCAGCAGTTTCATTGCAACTAATGAAAAACTGTTTTTT. This gives the protein CASSFIATNEKLFF.

J is TRBJ2-7 and V is TRBV30, with D unclear. CDR1 is GTSNPN, CDR2 SVGIG, per germline (reference sequence). The CDR3 has 12 amino acids. V was trimmed by 4 bases and J by 3 bases, leaving 10 bases between them. The CDR3 reads CAWNGQHYEQYF. In DNA, the CDR3 is TGTGCCTGGAATGGTCAACACTACGAGCAGTACTTC.

This sequence joins TRBV27 and TRBJ2-7; 9 bases line up with TRBD1. Per the germline V gene, CDR1 is MNHEY and CDR2 is SMNVEV (reference sequence). J lost 5 bases, V lost 9 bases, and 5 bases had no gene match. This CDR3 has 12 residues. CDR3 amino acids: CASSDRGDEQYF. DNA of the CDR3: TGTGCCAGTTCGGACAGGGGAGACGAGCAGTACTTC.

DNA of the CDR3: TGTGCCAGCAGCTGGGTGCTCCCACGAACGGAGACCCAGTACTTC. It specifies CASSWVLPRTETQYF. V is TRBV7-2 and J is TRBJ2-5; D call uncertain. Trimming removed 4 bases at V and 5 bases at J, with 17 bases between. This CDR3 is built from 15 residues. The germline gives CDR1 SGHTA, CDR2 FQGNSA.

This chain connects TRBV7-2 to TRBJ2-1; TRBD2 matches at 8 bases. Germline values: CDR1 SGHTA, CDR2 FQGNSA. The ends lost 1 base at V and 11 bases at J; junction bases unmatched: 7. The CDR3 extends over 14 amino acids. CDR3 loop: CASSLGVGTRQQFF. CDR3 nucleotides: TGTGCCAGCAGCTTAGGAGTGGGGACTAGGCAGCAGTTCTTC.

The J gene is TRBJ2-3, the V gene TRBV19; the D gene is possibly TRBD2 (5 bases). There are 13 residues in the CDR3. Germline V gene lookup returns CDR1 LNHDA and CDR2 SQIVND (reference sequence). Trimming left V 6 bases short and J 6 bases short, with 13 bases between. The CDR3 region is CASRERDSDTQYF. DNA of the CDR3: TGTGCCAGTAGGGAGAGGGATAGCGATACGCAGTATTTT.

The chain has TRBV3-1 (or the pseudogene TRBV3-2) and TRBJ2-5; 11 positions match TRBD2. Looked up from germline, CDR1 is LGHDT and CDR2 is YNNKEL (reference sequence). CDR3 length equals 16 residues. Unmatched junction bases numbered 5, after V lost 4 bases and J lost 1 base. CDR3 DNA: TGTGCCAGCAGCCCAGTGGGGACTAGCGGCCAAGAGACCCAGTACTTC. Translated, it gives CASSPVGTSGQETQYF.

This clone was seen only a few times. The V gene is TRBV7-9, the J gene TRBJ2-5; 9 nucleotides line up with TRBD2. Germline CDR1 SEHNR, CDR2 FQNEAQ (reference sequence). The length of the CDR3 is 15 residues. Trimming at V came to 7 bases and at J to 5 bases, leaving 11 bases not matched to a gene. The CDR3 is CASNSGSGGFETQYF. CDR3 nucleotides: TGTGCCAGCAACTCGGGAAGCGGGGGGTTCGAGACCCAGTACTTC.

This chain connects TRBV5-4 to TRBJ1-3; no definite D call. Trimming pared 0 bases from V and 0 bases from J, leaving 7 bases between. The CDR3 has 15 residues. CDR1 and CDR2 (germline): SGHNT, YYREEE (reference sequence). The CDR3 loop reads CASSLAGLSGNTIYF. CDR3 nucleotide sequence: TGTGCCAGCAGCTTGGCCGGTCTCTCTGGAAACACCATATATTTT.

V usage is TRBV19 and J usage is TRBJ2-3; TRBD2 aligns across 8 bases. CDR3 length equals 15 residues. The V and J ends lost 7 bases and 2 bases, in that order; junction bases with no gene match: 8. Germline-derived CDR1 and CDR2 are LNHDA and SQIVND (reference sequence). Here the CDR3 reads CASKKRGLNTDTQYF. In DNA, the CDR3 is TGTGCCAGTAAGAAGCGGGGGCTGAACACAGATACGCAGTATTTT.

This clone was counted between two and nine times. This chain uses TRBV19 with TRBJ1-2, with 8 bases that match TRBD1. The germline V gene encodes CDR1 LNHDA and CDR2 SQIVND (reference sequence). V lost 6 bases and J lost 1; bases outside the gene matches: 10. CDR3 length equals 16 residues. For the CDR3, the DNA is TGTGCCAGTAGAGATATAGGGGACAGGAGTAACTATGGCTACACCTTC. This codes for CASRDIGDRSNYGYTF.

The chain has TRBV5-1 and TRBJ2-6; D remains unclear. Trimming stripped 0 bases from V and 0 bases from J, with 4 bases between. This CDR3 has 15 residues. Germline loops: CDR1 SGHRS, CDR2 YFSETQ. In DNA, the CDR3 is TGCGCCAGCAGCTTGGTTCTCTCTGGGGCCAACGTCCTGACTTTC. Translated: CASSLVLSGANVLTF.